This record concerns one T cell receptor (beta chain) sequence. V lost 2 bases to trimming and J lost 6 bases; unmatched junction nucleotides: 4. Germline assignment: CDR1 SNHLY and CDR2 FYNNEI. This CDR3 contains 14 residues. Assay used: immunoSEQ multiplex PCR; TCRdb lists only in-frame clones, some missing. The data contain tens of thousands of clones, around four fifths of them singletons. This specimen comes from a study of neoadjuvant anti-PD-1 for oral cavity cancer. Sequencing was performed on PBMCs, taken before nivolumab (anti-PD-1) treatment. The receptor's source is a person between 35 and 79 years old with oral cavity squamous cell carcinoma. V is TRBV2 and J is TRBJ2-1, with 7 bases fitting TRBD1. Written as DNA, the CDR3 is TGTGCCAGCAGTGAAAGACAGGGCTTCAATGAGCAGTTCTTC. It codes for CASSERQGFNEQFF.